This TCR beta chain was identified during a study of blood T cell repertoires in COVID-19. Study-level information: Some COVID-19 samples were acute and others convalescent; all came from the United States, Italy and Spain. The cDNA or gDNA used as material had been derived from T cells, B-cell-depleted T cells, or PBMCs.

V gave up 3 bases and J gave up 0 bases; unmatched junction bases: 3. This CDR3 comprises 15 residues. Germline V gene lookup returns CDR1 MNHNS and CDR2 SASEGT. In the authors' methods: Reference gene primer amplification gave nucleated cell count estimates. Only in-frame clones appear in the TCRdb table, and some are missing; sequencing was by immunoSEQ multiplex PCR. The V and J calls and clone size are taken from that table; D and trimming were inferred from the DNA. The sample lists 95,000 to 100,000 clones, 84% occurring once. This rearrangement joins TRBV6-1 to TRBJ2-7; 9 bases map to TRBD1. The sample consisted of peripheral blood. This TCR was recovered from a human donor in a cohort sampled during active COVID-19. CDR3 protein: CASSDGTGFSYEQYF. CDR3 nucleotide sequence: TGTGCCAGCAGTGACGGGACAGGGTTCTCCTACGAGCAGTACTTC.